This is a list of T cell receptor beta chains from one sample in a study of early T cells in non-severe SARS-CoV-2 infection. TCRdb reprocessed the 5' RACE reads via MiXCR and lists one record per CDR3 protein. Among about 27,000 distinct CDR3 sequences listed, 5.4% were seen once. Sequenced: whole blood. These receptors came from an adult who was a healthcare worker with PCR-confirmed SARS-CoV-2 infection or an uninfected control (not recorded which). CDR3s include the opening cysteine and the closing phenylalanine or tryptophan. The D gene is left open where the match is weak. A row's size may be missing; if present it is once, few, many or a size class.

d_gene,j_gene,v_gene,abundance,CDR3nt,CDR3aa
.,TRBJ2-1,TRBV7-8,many,TGTGCCAGCAGCTTAGAAGGGCCGAAGGAGTTCTTC,CASSLEGPKEFF
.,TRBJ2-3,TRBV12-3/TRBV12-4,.,TGTGCCAGCAGCCGCCAATGGGGCACAGATACGCAGTATTTT,CASSRQWGTDTQYF
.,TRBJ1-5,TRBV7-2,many,TGTGCCAGCAGCTTAGGCACCCAGGGCAATCAGCCCCAGCATTTT,CASSLGTQGNQPQHF
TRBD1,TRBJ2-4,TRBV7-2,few,TGTGCCAGCAGCCCTATACTCCTGGACAGGAACATTCAGTACTTC,CASSPILLDRNIQYF
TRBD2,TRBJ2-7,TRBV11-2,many,TGTGCCAGCAGCACCCCTGTGGGAGGTTCGGGAGGGGACTACGAGCAGTACTTC,CASSTPVGGSGGDYEQYF
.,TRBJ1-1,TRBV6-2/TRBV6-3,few,TGTGCCAGCAGTTACGAGCTCCTGAACACTGAAGCTTTCTTT,CASSYELLNTEAFF
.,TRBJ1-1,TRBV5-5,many,TGTGCCAGCAGCTTGGGGCCGCATGAAGCTTTCTTT,CASSLGPHEAFF
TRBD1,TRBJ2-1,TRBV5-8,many,TGTGCCAGCAGGCGCCGGGACAGGGGGAGGAATGAGCAGTTCTTC,CASRRRDRGRNEQFF
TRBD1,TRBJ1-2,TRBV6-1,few,TGTGCCACCTTAAGGGGGACAGGGAGTAACTATGGCTACACCTTC,CATLRGTGSNYGYTF
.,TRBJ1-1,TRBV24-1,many,TGTGCCACCAGGGGTTTGGGAAACACTGAAGCTTTCTTT,CATRGLGNTEAFF
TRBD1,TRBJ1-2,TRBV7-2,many,TGTGCCAGCAGCCAATTGGGGACAGGGGGAGATACCTACACCTTC,CASSQLGTGGDTYTF
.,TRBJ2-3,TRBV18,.,TGTGCCAGCTCACCGGGAAGGGATACGCAGTATTTT,CASSPGRDTQYF
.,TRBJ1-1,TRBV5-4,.,TGTGCCAGCAGCTTGGCACAGGCCGCGAACACTGAAGCTTTCTTT,CASSLAQAANTEAFF
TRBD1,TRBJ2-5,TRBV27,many,TGTGCCAGCAGTTTAAGGGGGCAGACCCAGTACTTC,CASSLRGQTQYF
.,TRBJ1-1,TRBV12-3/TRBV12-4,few,TGTGCCAGCAGTTTCGGGACACCGAACACTGAAGCTTTCTTT,CASSFGTPNTEAFF
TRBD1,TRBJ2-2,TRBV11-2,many,TGTGCCAGCAGTACTGAGGGACAGGGCTTTGTCGAGACCGGGGAGCTGTTTTTT,CASSTEGQGFVETGELFF
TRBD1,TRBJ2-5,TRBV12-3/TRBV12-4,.,TGTGCCAGCAGCATCCTGGGACAGCCCTCGGAGACCCAGTACTTC,CASSILGQPSETQYF
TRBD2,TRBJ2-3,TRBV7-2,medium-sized,TGTGCCAGCAGCTTAAGCGGGGGCAACACAGATACGCAGTATTTT,CASSLSGGNTDTQYF
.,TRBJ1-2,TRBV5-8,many,TGTGCCAGCAGCCCGGGGCTTATCGATGGCTACACCTTC,CASSPGLIDGYTF
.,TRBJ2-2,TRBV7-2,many,TGTGCCAGCAGCCGTCGGCCAGACCCTGCTGGGGAGCTGTTTTTT,CASSRRPDPAGELFF
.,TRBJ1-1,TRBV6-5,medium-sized,TGTGCCAGCAGGGGACAGAACACTGAAGCTTTCTTT,CASRGQNTEAFF
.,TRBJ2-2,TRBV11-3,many,TGTGCCAGCAGCTTAGAGCCCGGCCCTTTACTTTCGAACACCGGGGAGCTGTTTTTT,CASSLEPGPLLSNTGELFF
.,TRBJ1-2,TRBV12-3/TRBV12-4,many,TGTGCCAGCAGTTTGGGGAAGAGAGGCTACACCTTC,CASSLGKRGYTF
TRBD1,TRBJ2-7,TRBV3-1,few,TGTGCCAGCAGCTACAAAGTCGGGACAGGCGGCTACGAGCAGTACTTC,CASSYKVGTGGYEQYF
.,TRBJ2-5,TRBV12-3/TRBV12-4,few,TGTGCCAGCAGTTTAACGGCGGGCCAAGAGACCCAGTACTTC,CASSLTAGQETQYF
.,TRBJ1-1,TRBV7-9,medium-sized,TGTGCCAGCAGCTTAGGGGAGGGTGAAGCTTTCTTT,CASSLGEGEAFF
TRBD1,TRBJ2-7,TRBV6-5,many,TGTGCCAGCACACCCCCGGGACAGGGGTCCCGCTTTCTAACCTACGAGCAGTACTTC,CASTPPGQGSRFLTYEQYF
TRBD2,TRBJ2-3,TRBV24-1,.,TGTGCCACCAGTGATTCCGGGACTAGCTCCGAAGATACGCAGTATTTT,CATSDSGTSSEDTQYF
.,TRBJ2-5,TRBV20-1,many,TGCAGTGCAACGGGCCCCTTAGGGGAGACCCAGTACTTC,CSATGPLGETQYF
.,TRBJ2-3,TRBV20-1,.,TGCAGTGCTCCACGCGACAGGACACAAGGGAACACAGATACGCAGTATTTT,CSAPRDRTQGNTDTQYF
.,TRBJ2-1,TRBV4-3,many,TGCGCCAGCAGCCTAGGCCCCAATGAGCAGTTCTTC,CASSLGPNEQFF
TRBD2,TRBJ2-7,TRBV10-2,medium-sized,TGCGCCAGCGGTTCAGCGGGGGGTGCCCGCGAGCAGTACTTC,CASGSAGGAREQYF
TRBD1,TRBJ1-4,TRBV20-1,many,TGCCTGGGACAGGAAAATGAAAAACTGTTTTTT,CLGQENEKLFF
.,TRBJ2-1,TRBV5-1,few,TGCGCCAGCAGCTTGGGAATGTCTTACAATGAGCAGTTCTTC,CASSLGMSYNEQFF
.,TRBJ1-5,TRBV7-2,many,TGTGCCAGCAGCGGCGACAGTCTTAGCAATCAGCCCCAGCATTTT,CASSGDSLSNQPQHF
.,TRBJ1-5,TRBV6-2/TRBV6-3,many,TGTGCCAGCAGGAACCGGGGGCCGACAGGCGCCATAGGTAGCAATCAGCCCCAGCATTTT,CASRNRGPTGAIGSNQPQHF
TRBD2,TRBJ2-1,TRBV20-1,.,TGCAGTGCTGGATGGACTAGCGGGAGGGCCCCTTCCTCCTACAATGAGCAGTTCTTC,CSAGWTSGRAPSSYNEQFF
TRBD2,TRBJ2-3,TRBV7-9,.,TGTGCCAGCAGCATGGGACTAGCGGGGTCAGATACGCAGTATTTT,CASSMGLAGSDTQYF
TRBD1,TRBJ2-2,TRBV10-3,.,TGTGCCATCAGTGAGTTTGGGACAGAGAACACCGGGGAGCTGTTTTTT,CAISEFGTENTGELFF
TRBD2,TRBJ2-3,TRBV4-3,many,TGCGCCAGCAGCCAGGCCTCGACTAGCGGAGTACTATATACGCAGTATTTT,CASSQASTSGVLYTQYF
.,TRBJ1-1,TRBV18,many,TGTGCCAGCTCACCAGAGTCGACTTCCACTGAAGCTTTCTTT,CASSPESTSTEAFF
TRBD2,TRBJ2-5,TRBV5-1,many,TGCGCCAGCAGTTCCGGAGGGACTAGCGGGAAGGAGACCCAGTACTTC,CASSSGGTSGKETQYF
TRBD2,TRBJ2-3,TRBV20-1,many,TGCAGTGCTAAGACTAGCGGGGGCCCGCCAGATACGCAGTATTTT,CSAKTSGGPPDTQYF
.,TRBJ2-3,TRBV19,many,TGTGCCAGTAAGAGGCAGGGGGGGGATACGCAGTATTTT,CASKRQGGDTQYF
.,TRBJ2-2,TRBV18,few,TGTGCCAGCTCACCACGACAGGACGGGACCACCGGGGAGCTGTTTTTT,CASSPRQDGTTGELFF
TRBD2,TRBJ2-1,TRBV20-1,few,TGCAGTGCTCGACTACACGGACTAGCGGGGGACAATGAGCAGTTCTTC,CSARLHGLAGDNEQFF
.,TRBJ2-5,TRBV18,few,TGTGCCAGCTCACCACCCGAAGTACGCGAGACCCAGTACTTC,CASSPPEVRETQYF
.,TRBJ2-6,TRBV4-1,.,TGCGCCAGCAGCCAAGAATTACTCTACTCTGGGGCCAACGTCCTGACTTTC,CASSQELLYSGANVLTF
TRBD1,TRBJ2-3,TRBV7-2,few,TGTGCCAGCAGCTTGGTGGGACAGGAGTCCACAGATACGCAGTATTTT,CASSLVGQESTDTQYF
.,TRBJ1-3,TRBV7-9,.,TGTGCCAGCAGCCATTCCCCCAGAGAGGGGCAAAGAAACACCATATATTTT,CASSHSPREGQRNTIYF
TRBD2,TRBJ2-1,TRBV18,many,TGTGCCAGCGCCCGGGGGACTAGCGGGAGTAATGAGCAGTTCTTC,CASARGTSGSNEQFF